This T cell receptor beta chain appears in the sequencing data of a study of CD8+CD57+ T cells in acquired aplastic anemia. Study-level background: Sorted CD4+ plus CD8+ cells gave DNA averaging about 3 ug. Mean read depth for CD4+ cells from healthy donors was 9.5 million to 13 million. General observations from the study: Comparison of patients with controls identified around 28 shared CD8+ CDR3 sequences.

This clonotype was detected ten times or more. What it binds is not known. The use of genomic DNA as template underpinned the TCR beta VDJ and CDR3 profiling. TCRdb re-called the reads through MiXCR, storing one row per CDR3 protein. The data show about 150,000 distinct CDR3 sequences, less than 45% seen once. This clonotype originated in a human donor in good health, serving as a control. Sequenced: sorted CD4+, CD8+, or CD8+CD57+ T cells (not recorded which) from PBMCs.

The CDR3 is CASRAGRLAKNIQYF. The CDR3 DNA is TGTGCCAGTAGGGCGGGTCGGCTAGCCAAAAACATTCAGTACTTC. The V gene is TRBV19, the J gene TRBJ2-4, with D maybe TRBD2 (5 bases). The V and J ends lost 6 bases and 0 bases respectively, with 12 bases between them. The length of the CDR3 is 15 residues. The germline V gene encodes CDR1 LNHDA and CDR2 SQIVND (reference sequence).